Each of the 29 T cell receptor beta chains below was sequenced from the same sample in a study of T cells in localized non-small cell lung cancer. TCRdb's copy holds only in-frame clones and misses some; the assay was immunoSEQ multiplex PCR. The repertoire holds tens of thousands of clones, with about nine tenths as singletons. The sample in question was peripheral blood, obtained before any cancer treatment. These receptors were taken from a woman aged 35-75 years with stage I lung adenocarcinoma.

This chain joins TRBV18 and TRBJ2-2; D is unresolved. The CDR3 consists of 15 residues. V dropped 2 bases and J dropped 1 base, with 8 bases sitting between them. Per the germline V gene, CDR1 is KGHSH and CDR2 is LQKENI. CDR3 coding DNA: TGTGCCAGCTCACCAAAATCCCAGAACACCGGGGAGCTGTTTTTT. As protein: CASSPKSQNTGELFF. The complete variable domain, with remaining parts taken from reference TRBV18 and TRBJ2-2, reads NAGVMQNPRHLVRRRGQEARLRCSPMKGHSHVYWYRQLPEEGLKFMVYLQKENIIDESGMPKERFSAEFPKEGPSILRIQQVVRGDSAAYFCASSPKSQNTGELFFGEGSRLTVL.

This chain uses TRBV5-1 with TRBJ1-2; 9 nucleotides line up with TRBD1. Germline V gives CDR1 SGHRS, CDR2 YFSETQ. CDR3 length: 14 residues. V lost 3 bases, J lost 3 bases, and 3 bases stayed unmatched. The CDR3 DNA reads TGCGCCAGCAGCTCGGGACAGGGACACTATGGCTACACCTTC. This codes for CASSSGQGHYGYTF.

The rearrangement links TRBV30 to TRBJ1-3; the D gene is possibly TRBD1 (6 bases). Trimming took off 1 base at V and 7 bases at J, with 11 bases between the two ends. Germline CDR1 GTSNPN, CDR2 SVGIG (reference sequence). The CDR3 sequence is 13 residues long. DNA for the CDR3: TGTGCCTGGAGTGACTACAGGGAGAACACCATATATTTT. It codes for CAWSDYRENTIYF.

The chain links TRBV9 to TRBJ2-3; D might be TRBD2 (7 bases). Germline V gene lookup returns CDR1 SGDLS and CDR2 YYNGEE. CDR3 length: 15 residues. The V gene lost 0 bases and the J gene lost 2 bases, with 10 bases spanning the gap. Here the CDR3 DNA reads TGTGCCAGCAGCGTAGAGGGGGGGGCCACAGATACGCAGTATTTT. Translating gives CASSVEGGATDTQYF.

The chain recombines TRBV7-2 with TRBJ2-3; 7 positions match TRBD2. Germline values: CDR1 SGHTA, CDR2 FQGNSA. The CDR3 sequence is 17 residues long. The ends lost 1 base at V and 2 bases at J; junction bases unmatched: 9. The CDR3: CASSLGASGAFTDTQYF. Written as DNA, the CDR3 is TGTGCCAGCAGCTTAGGGGCTAGCGGAGCTTTCACAGATACGCAGTATTTT.

This chain joins TRBV25-1 and TRBJ2-2, with D unclear. Germline CDR1 and CDR2: MGHDK and SYGVNS. This CDR3 is built from 17 residues. The ends were cut back, 0 bases at V and 0 bases at J, with 11 bases in the middle. CDR3 region: CASSEYIKGSNTGELFF. Here the CDR3 DNA reads TGTGCCAGCAGTGAATATATTAAGGGCTCGAACACCGGGGAGCTGTTTTTT.

The V call is TRBV7-8, the J call TRBJ2-7, with D maybe TRBD2 (6 bases). The CDR3 contains 15 residues. Looked up from germline, CDR1 is SGHVS and CDR2 is FQNEAQ. The V and J ends lost 8 bases and 5 bases respectively, with 22 bases between them. The CDR3 DNA follows: TGTGCCAGCTTGCGCGGGGAACAGGCCACAGACGAGCAGTACTTC. This gives the protein CASLRGEQATDEQYF.

The J gene is TRBJ1-1, the V gene TRBV20-1; TRBD1 matches 8 bases. Germline assignment: CDR1 DFQATT and CDR2 SNEGSKA (reference sequence). Germline trimming cut 6 bases from V and 7 bases from J; bases unmatched to any gene: 4. The CDR3 extends over 11 amino acids. This CDR3 is CSADRGIEAFF. In DNA form, the CDR3 reads TGCAGTGCAGACAGGGGAATTGAAGCTTTCTTT.

The chain couples TRBV2 to TRBJ1-1; maybe TRBD1 (6 bases). Looked up from germline, CDR1 is SNHLY and CDR2 is FYNNEI. The V end was cut by 8 bases, the J end by 1 base, with 11 bases between. The CDR3 covers 13 residues. The CDR3 DNA is TGTGCCAGCCACAGGGCCCCGAACACTGAAGCTTTCTTT. Translation gives CASHRAPNTEAFF.

V and J are TRBV19 and TRBJ1-2; D not resolved. V lost 3 bases and J 6 bases, leaving 11 bases between the germline ends. The CDR3 loop spans 13 amino acids. CDR1 and CDR2 from the germline V gene are LNHDA and SQIVND (reference sequence). As DNA, the CDR3 is TGTGCCAGTAGTATGGGCCCTGGAGATGGCTACACCTTC. Its translation: CASSMGPGDGYTF.

The J gene is TRBJ1-5, the V gene TRBV7-8; the D gene is possibly TRBD1 (5 bases). CDR3 length equals 18 residues. In germline, CDR1 is SGHVS, CDR2 FQNEAQ. Trimming took off 4 bases at V and 3 bases at J, with 22 bases between the two ends. DNA for the CDR3: TGTGCCAGCAGCTCTACCCTCCGGACACCGCCTTTCAATCAGCCCCAGCATTTT. The encoded protein is CASSSTLRTPPFNQPQHF.

The chain joins TRBV5-1 to TRBJ2-5; D may correspond to TRBD1 or TRBD2 (5 bases each). Trimming shortened V by 3 bases and J by 1 base, and 10 bases separated the two germline ends. The V gene's germline CDR1 is SGHRS and CDR2 YFSETQ. The CDR3 extends over 14 amino acids. The CDR3 DNA reads TGCGCCAGCAGCTCATCAGGGACCCAAGAGACCCAGTACTTC. Its protein is CASSSSGTQETQYF. The variable domain in full, with the rest retrieved from reference TRBV5-1 and TRBJ2-5, is KAGVTQTPRYLIKTRGQQVTLSCSPISGHRSVSWYQQTPGQGLQFLFEYFSETQRNKGNFPGRFSGRQFSNSRSEMNVSTLELGDSALYLCASSSSGTQETQYFGPGTRLLVL.

The chain joins TRBV7-6 to TRBJ1-1; D is undetermined. The CDR3 loop spans 15 amino acids. Between the trimmed V and J ends, which lost 5 bases and 5 bases, there was a span of 18 bases. Germline CDR1 is SGHVS and CDR2 is FNYEAQ. In DNA, the CDR3 is TGTGCCAGCAGCGAAGACCTGGCGGACGGGACTGAAGCTTTCTTT. Translating gives CASSEDLADGTEAFF.

The V call is TRBV2, the J call TRBJ2-4; D call uncertain. With 6 bases removed from V and 5 bases from J, the gap between germline ends came to 5 bases. The CDR3 runs 11 residues. Germline V gene data show CDR1 as SNHLY and CDR2 as FYNNEI. In nucleotides, the CDR3 is TGTGCCAGCAGGGTGGAAAACATTCAGTACTTC. It specifies CASRVENIQYF.

The chain links TRBV5-8 to TRBJ2-7; either TRBD1 or TRBD2 may supply D (6 bases each). Trimming removed 4 bases at V and 3 bases at J, with 11 bases between. The CDR3 sequence is 13 residues long. The germline gives CDR1 SGHTS, CDR2 YDEGEE. CDR3 region: CASSGGTIYEQYF. CDR3 DNA: TGTGCCAGCAGCGGCGGGACAATCTACGAGCAGTACTTC.

V gene TRBV9 combines with J gene TRBJ2-3; 8 nucleotides align to TRBD1. The CDR3 consists of 15 residues. Germline trimming cut 0 bases from V and 1 base from J; bases unmatched to any gene: 1. Germline V CDR1 and CDR2: SGDLS, YYNGEE. DNA for the CDR3: TGTGCCAGCAGCGTAGCGGGACAGGGCACAGATACGCAGTATTTT. It is translated as CASSVAGQGTDTQYF.

This rearrangement joins TRBV6-4 to TRBJ2-1; TRBD2 agrees at 9 bases. Germline V gene sequence: CDR1 MRHNA, CDR2 SNTAGT. J lost 7 bases, V lost 5 bases, and 9 bases had no gene match. This CDR3 region has 15 residues. The CDR3 region has the DNA TGTGCCAGCAGTTTCATAGCGGGGGCCTCTAATGAGCAGTTCTTC. As protein: CASSFIAGASNEQFF.

The gene calls are TRBV7-8 and TRBJ2-6; D call uncertain. V was cut by 5 bases and J by 2 bases, with 22 bases left in between. This CDR3 region has 19 residues. Per germline, CDR1 SGHVS and CDR2 FQNEAQ. This CDR3 reads CASSPDGPRIYPGANVLTF. In DNA, the CDR3 is TGTGCCAGCAGCCCGGATGGTCCACGAATCTATCCTGGGGCCAACGTCCTGACTTTC.

CDR3 DNA: TGCGCCAGCAGCTTGGTCGCAGGGGCGAACACTGAAGCTTTCTTT. Residues: CASSLVAGANTEAFF. J is TRBJ1-1 and V is TRBV5-1; a possible D gene is TRBD1 (6 bases). In germline, CDR1 is SGHRS, CDR2 YFSETQ. The ends were cut back, 0 bases at V and 1 base at J, with 10 bases in the middle. This CDR3 has 15 residues.

This clone was found once. The V call is TRBV27, the J call TRBJ1-5; 10 bases match TRBD1. V shed 4 bases and J 2 bases; nucleotides not matched to a gene: 8. CDR3 size: 17 residues. Germline V lookup: CDR1 MNHEY, CDR2 SMNVEV (reference sequence). The CDR3 spells CASSSGQGGSRNQPQHF. Here the CDR3 DNA reads TGTGCCAGCAGTTCCGGACAGGGGGGTTCGCGCAATCAGCCCCAGCATTTT.

The chain is built from TRBV4-3 and TRBJ1-3; D unresolved. Germline CDR1 and CDR2: LGHNA and YSLEER. CDR3 length: 16 amino acids. The V gene lost 3 bases and the J gene lost 0 bases, with 12 bases spanning the gap. In DNA form, the CDR3 reads TGCGCCAGCAGCCAGACTAGGCTAGACTCTGGAAACACCATATATTTT. Its translation is CASSQTRLDSGNTIYF.

This rearrangement joins TRBV5-1 to TRBJ2-2; D gene ambiguous. The germline gives CDR1 SGHRS, CDR2 YFSETQ. V was pared by 0 bases and J by 4 bases, with 10 bases between. This CDR3 is 15 amino acids long. The CDR3 nucleotides read TGCGCCAGCAGCTTGGTGGCAGGCGGCACCGGGGAGCTGTTTTTT. This sequence encodes CASSLVAGGTGELFF.

The chain couples TRBV7-8 to TRBJ1-6; 9 bases map to TRBD1. Germline assignment: CDR1 SGHVS and CDR2 FQNEAQ. V lost 0 bases and J lost 0; bases outside the gene matches: 3. The CDR3 loop spans 18 amino acids. The CDR3 here is CASSLAGTGSSYNSPLHF. In nucleotides, the CDR3 is TGTGCCAGCAGCTTAGCCGGGACAGGGAGCTCCTATAATTCACCCCTCCACTTT.

This clone was found a few times. The chain is built from TRBV30 and TRBJ1-5; tentatively, D is TRBD1 (5 bases). V was shortened by 0 bases and J by 5 bases, with 17 bases between the two germline ends. The CDR3 length is 16 residues. Germline V CDR1 and CDR2: GTSNPN, SVGIG (reference sequence). The CDR3 is CAWSVPLGPGDQPQHF. In DNA form, the CDR3 reads TGTGCCTGGAGTGTTCCATTGGGGCCTGGGGATCAGCCCCAGCATTTT.

The chain is built from TRBV29-1 and TRBJ2-7; 7 bases line up with TRBD2. Looked up from germline, CDR1 is SQVTM and CDR2 is ANQGSEA. This CDR3 is 15 amino acids long. V lost 4 bases and J lost 2; bases outside the gene matches: 11. This CDR3 reads CSVGARGRGAYEQYF. The CDR3 bases are TGCAGCGTTGGAGCTAGGGGACGGGGGGCCTACGAGCAGTACTTC.

The gene calls are TRBV4-3 and TRBJ2-1; D is possibly TRBD2 (6 bases). The germline V gene encodes CDR1 LGHNA and CDR2 YSLEER. The CDR3 loop spans 15 amino acids. Trimming removed 0 bases from V and 7 bases from J, with 13 bases in between. CDR3 loop: CASSQERRRENEQFF. CDR3 in DNA: TGCGCCAGCAGCCAAGAAAGAAGGAGGGAGAATGAGCAGTTCTTC.

The chain carries TRBV30 and TRBJ1-4, with a possible D match to TRBD1 (6 bases). V was shortened by 2 bases and J by 0 bases, with 13 bases between the two germline ends. In germline, CDR1 is GTSNPN, CDR2 SVGIG (reference sequence). This CDR3 region has 16 residues. The CDR3 loop reads CAWSTWRTATNEKLFF. CDR3 nucleotide sequence: TGTGCCTGGAGTACATGGAGGACAGCAACTAATGAAAAACTGTTTTTT. Full variable domain (remainder filled in from reference TRBV30 and TRBJ1-4): SQTIHQWPATLVQPVGSPLSLECTVEGTSNPNLYWYRQAAGRGLQLLFYSVGIGQISSEVPQNLSASRPQDRQFILSSKKLLLSDSGFYLCAWSTWRTATNEKLFFGSGTQLSVL.

CDR3 in DNA: TGTGCCAGCCTACCGGGCAGGGGAAGGGTTGGTGGCTACACCTTC. The encoded protein is CASLPGRGRVGGYTF. The chain uses TRBV28 and TRBJ1-2; possibly TRBD1 for D (6 bases). Per the germline V gene, CDR1 is MDHEN and CDR2 is SYDVKM. The CDR3 covers 15 residues. Trimming pared 8 bases from V and 7 bases from J, leaving 23 bases between.

The J gene is TRBJ2-5, the V gene TRBV30; no reliable D call. The CDR3 runs 10 residues. Between the trimmed V and J ends, which lost 2 bases and 4 bases, there was a span of 2 bases. The germline V gene has CDR1 GTSNPN and CDR2 SVGIG (reference sequence). The CDR3 reads CAWSSETQYF. CDR3 nucleotide sequence: TGTGCCTGGAGTTCAGAGACCCAGTACTTC.